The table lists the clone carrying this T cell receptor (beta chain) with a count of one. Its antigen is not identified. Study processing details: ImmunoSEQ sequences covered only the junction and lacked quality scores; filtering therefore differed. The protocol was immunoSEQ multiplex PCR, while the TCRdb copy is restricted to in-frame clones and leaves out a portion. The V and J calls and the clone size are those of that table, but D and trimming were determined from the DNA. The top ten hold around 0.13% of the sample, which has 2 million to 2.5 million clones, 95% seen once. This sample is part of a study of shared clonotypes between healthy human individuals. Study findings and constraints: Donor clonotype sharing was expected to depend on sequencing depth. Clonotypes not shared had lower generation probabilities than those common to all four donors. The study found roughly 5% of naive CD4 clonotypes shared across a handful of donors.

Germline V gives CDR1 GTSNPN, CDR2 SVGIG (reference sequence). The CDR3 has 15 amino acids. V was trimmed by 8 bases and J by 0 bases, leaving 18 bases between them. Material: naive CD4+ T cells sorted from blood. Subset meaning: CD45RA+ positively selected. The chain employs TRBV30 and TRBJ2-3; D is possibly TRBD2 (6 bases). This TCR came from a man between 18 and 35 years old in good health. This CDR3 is CAGNQRGTSTDTQYF. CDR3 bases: TGTGCCGGGAATCAACGGGGGACTAGCACAGATACGCAGTATTTT.